The 5 T cell receptor beta chains below all came from one sample that was sequenced in a study of T cell repertoires in cytomegalovirus infection. TCRdb re-called the reads through MiXCR, storing one row per CDR3 protein. Altogether roughly 300,000 distinct CDR3 sequences are present, around a tenth being singletons, with the ten largest covering roughly 4%. The material sequenced was PBMCs. All receptors derive from a human donor in good health (CMV status not recorded). Some clones in this sample may be carry-over from other donors' samples.

This clonotype was found a few times. Relative to the germline gene, one junction end is altered; a read error may explain this. V gene TRBV6-5 combines with J gene TRBJ2-6, with D hard to call. The CDR3 runs 15 residues. Germline CDR1 is MNHEY and CDR2 is SVGAGI. CDR3 sequence: CASSYSDSGTNVLTF. CDR3 DNA: TGTGCCAGCAGTTACTCCGACTCTGGGACCAACGTCCTGACTTTC.

This clonotype was seen only a few times. V usage is TRBV5-6 and J usage is TRBJ2-1; 8 positions agree with TRBD2. This CDR3 contains 15 residues. J was trimmed by 7 bases and V by 4 bases; bases with no gene match: 10. Per the germline V gene, CDR1 is SGHDT and CDR2 is YYEEEE. As DNA, the CDR3 is TGTGCCAGCAGCGGCCCGGGACTAGGACTGAATGAGCAGTTCTTC. It is translated as CASSGPGLGLNEQFF.

The rearrangement uses TRBV6-1 and TRBJ2-6; maybe TRBD1 (5 bases). With 7 bases removed from V and 3 bases from J, the gap between germline ends came to 19 bases. CDR3 length: 17 residues. Looked up from germline, CDR1 is MNHNS and CDR2 is SASEGT. The CDR3 sequence: CASIIRVWKSGANVLTF. Written as DNA, the CDR3 is TGTGCCAGCATTATCAGGGTCTGGAAGAGTGGGGCCAACGTCCTGACTTTC.

This clonotype has at least ten counts. The CDR3 coding sequence is TGTGCCAGCAGCGTGACCACAGATACGCAGTATTTT. Protein product: CASSVTTDTQYF. The chain employs TRBV7-2 and TRBJ2-3; no clear D gene. V was trimmed by 5 bases and J by 2 bases, leaving 5 bases between them. Per germline, CDR1 SGHTA and CDR2 FQGNSA. The CDR3 contains 12 residues.

This clonotype was observed many times. The chain uses TRBV7-2 and TRBJ2-7; D is uncertain. V shed 5 bases and J shed 5 bases, with 13 bases lying between them. This CDR3 contains 13 residues. The germline V gene has CDR1 SGHTA and CDR2 FQGNSA. The CDR3 loop is CASSPQRVNEQYF. The CDR3 nucleotides are TGTGCCAGCAGCCCCCAACGGGTTAACGAGCAGTACTTC.